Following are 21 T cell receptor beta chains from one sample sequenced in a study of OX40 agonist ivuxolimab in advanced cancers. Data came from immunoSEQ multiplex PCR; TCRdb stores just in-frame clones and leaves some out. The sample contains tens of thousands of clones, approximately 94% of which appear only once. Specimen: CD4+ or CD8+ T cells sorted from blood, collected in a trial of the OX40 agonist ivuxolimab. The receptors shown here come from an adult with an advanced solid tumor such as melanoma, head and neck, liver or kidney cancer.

CDR3: CASTFRPGGPYNEQFF. As DNA, the CDR3 is TGTGCCAGCACCTTTCGTCCGGGAGGGCCCTACAATGAGCAGTTCTTC. V and J are TRBV28 and TRBJ2-1; TRBD2 aligns across 8 bases. CDR3 length: 16 residues. Trimming removed 7 bases from V and 2 bases from J; junction bases left unmatched: 10. Germline loops: CDR1 MDHEN, CDR2 SYDVKM.

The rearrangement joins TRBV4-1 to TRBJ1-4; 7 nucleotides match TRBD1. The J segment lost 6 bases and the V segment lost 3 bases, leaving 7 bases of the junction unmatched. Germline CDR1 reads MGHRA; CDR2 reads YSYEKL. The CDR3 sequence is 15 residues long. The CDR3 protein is CASSHPTGVDEKLFF. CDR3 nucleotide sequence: TGCGCCAGCAGCCACCCCACAGGGGTCGATGAAAAACTGTTTTTT.

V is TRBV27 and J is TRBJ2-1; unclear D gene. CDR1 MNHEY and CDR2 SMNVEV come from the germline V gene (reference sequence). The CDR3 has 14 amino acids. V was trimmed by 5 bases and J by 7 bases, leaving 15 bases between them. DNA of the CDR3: TGTGCCAGCAGTCCCTGGGCCTCCGGAAATGAGCAGTTCTTC. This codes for CASSPWASGNEQFF.

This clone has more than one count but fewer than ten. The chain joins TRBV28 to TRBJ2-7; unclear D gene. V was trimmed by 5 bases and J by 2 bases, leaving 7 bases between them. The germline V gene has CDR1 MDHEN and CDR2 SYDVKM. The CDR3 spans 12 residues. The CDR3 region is CASSRVPYEQYF. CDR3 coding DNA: TGTGCCAGCAGTCGGGTACCCTACGAGCAGTACTTC.

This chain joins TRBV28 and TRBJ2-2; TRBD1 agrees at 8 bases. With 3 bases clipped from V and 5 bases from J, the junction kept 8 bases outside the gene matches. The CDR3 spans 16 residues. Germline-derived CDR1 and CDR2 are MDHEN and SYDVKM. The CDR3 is CASSFRRTGSTGELFF. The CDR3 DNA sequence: TGTGCCAGCAGTTTTAGAAGGACAGGGTCGACCGGGGAGCTGTTTTTT.

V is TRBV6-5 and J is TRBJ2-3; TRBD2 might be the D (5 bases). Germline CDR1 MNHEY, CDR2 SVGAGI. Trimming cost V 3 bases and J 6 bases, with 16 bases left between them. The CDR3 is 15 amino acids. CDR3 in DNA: TGTGCCAGCAGTTATATAACTAGTCCTGAGGATACGCAGTATTTT. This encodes CASSYITSPEDTQYF.

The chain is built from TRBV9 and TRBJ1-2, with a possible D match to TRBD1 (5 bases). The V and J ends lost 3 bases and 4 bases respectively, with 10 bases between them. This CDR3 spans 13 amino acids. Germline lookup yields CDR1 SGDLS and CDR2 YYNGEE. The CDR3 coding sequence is TGTGCCAGCAGCGGAGACAGTACCTATGGCTACACCTTC. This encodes CASSGDSTYGYTF.

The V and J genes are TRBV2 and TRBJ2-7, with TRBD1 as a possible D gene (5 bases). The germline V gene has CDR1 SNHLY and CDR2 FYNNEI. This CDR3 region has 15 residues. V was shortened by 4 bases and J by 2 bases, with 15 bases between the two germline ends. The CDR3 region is CASSGEGEGPYEQYF. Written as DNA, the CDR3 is TGTGCCAGCAGTGGAGAAGGGGAAGGCCCCTACGAGCAGTACTTC.

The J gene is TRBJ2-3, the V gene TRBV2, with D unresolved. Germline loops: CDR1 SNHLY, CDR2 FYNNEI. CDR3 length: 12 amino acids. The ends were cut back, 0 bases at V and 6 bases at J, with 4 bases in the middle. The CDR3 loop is CASSEAGDTQYF. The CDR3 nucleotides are TGTGCCAGCAGTGAAGCGGGTGATACGCAGTATTTT.

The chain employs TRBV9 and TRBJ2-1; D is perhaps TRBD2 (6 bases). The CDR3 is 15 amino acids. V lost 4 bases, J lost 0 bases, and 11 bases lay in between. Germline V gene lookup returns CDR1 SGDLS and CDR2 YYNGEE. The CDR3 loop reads CASSPGGSSYNEQFF. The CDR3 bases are TGTGCCAGCAGCCCCGGGGGTAGCTCCTACAATGAGCAGTTCTTC.

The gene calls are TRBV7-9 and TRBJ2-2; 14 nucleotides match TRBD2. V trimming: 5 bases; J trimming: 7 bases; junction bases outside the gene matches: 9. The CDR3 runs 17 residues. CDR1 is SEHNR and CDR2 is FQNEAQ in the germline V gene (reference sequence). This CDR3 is CASSPTGTSGRGGELFF. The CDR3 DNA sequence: TGTGCCAGCAGCCCCACCGGGACTAGCGGGAGAGGCGGGGAGCTGTTTTTT.

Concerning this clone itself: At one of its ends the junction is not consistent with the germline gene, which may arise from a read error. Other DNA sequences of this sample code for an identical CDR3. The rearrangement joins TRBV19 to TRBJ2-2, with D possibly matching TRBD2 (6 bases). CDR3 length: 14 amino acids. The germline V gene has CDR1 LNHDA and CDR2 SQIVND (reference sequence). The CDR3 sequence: CASSRRESTGELFF. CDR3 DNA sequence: TGTGCCAGTAGTAGACGGGAGAGCACCGGGGAGCTGTTCTTT.

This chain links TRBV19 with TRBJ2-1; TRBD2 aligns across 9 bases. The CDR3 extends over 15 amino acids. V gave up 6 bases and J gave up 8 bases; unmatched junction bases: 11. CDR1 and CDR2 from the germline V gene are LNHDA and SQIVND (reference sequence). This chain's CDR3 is CASRLRLAAADEQFF. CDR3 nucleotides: TGTGCCAGTAGACTAAGACTAGCGGCCGCGGATGAGCAGTTCTTC.

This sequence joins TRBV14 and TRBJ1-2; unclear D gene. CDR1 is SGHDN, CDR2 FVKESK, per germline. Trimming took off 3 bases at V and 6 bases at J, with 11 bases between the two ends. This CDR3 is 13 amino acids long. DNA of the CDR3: TGTGCCAGCAGCCAGACCCCGTATGATGGCTACACCTTC. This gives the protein CASSQTPYDGYTF.

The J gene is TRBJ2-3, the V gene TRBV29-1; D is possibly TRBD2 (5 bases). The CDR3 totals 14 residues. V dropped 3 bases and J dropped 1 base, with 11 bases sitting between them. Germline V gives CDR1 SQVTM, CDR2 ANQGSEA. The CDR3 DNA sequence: TGCAGCGTTGACGTAGCGACTGGCACAGATACGCAGTATTTT. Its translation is CSVDVATGTDTQYF.

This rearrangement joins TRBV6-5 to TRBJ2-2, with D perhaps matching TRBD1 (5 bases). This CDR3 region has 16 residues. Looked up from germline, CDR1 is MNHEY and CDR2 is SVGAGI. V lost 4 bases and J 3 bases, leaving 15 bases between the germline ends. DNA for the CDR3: TGTGCCAGCAGTTCCCCAAACCCACAGGACACCGGGGAGCTGTTTTTT. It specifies CASSSPNPQDTGELFF.

The CDR3 is CASSYDLAKNIQYF. The CDR3 DNA sequence: TGTGCCAGCAGCTATGACTTAGCCAAAAACATTCAGTACTTC. V usage is TRBV7-2 and J usage is TRBJ2-4; D unresolved. Germline lookup yields CDR1 SGHTA and CDR2 FQGNSA. The CDR3 length is 14 residues. Trimming took 4 bases from V and 0 from J, leaving 7 bases between them.

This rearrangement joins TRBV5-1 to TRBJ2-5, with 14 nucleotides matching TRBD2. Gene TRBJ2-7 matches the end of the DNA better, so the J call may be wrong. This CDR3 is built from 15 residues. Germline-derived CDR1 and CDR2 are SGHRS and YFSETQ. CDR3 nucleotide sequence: TGCGCCAGCAGCGTGGGACTAGCGGGAGTTTACGAGCAGTACTTC. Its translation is CASSVGLAGVYEQYF.

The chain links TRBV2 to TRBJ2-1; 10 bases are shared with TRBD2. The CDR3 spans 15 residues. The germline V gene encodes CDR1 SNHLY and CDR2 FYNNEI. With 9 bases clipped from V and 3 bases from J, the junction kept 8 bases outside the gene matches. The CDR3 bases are TGTGCCAGTAACCTAGCGGGGGTGTTCTACAATGAGCAGTTCTTC. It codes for CASNLAGVFYNEQFF.

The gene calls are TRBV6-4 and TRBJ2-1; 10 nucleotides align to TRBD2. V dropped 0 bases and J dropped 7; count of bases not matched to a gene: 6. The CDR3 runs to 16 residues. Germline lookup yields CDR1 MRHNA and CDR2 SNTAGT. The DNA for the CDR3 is TGTGCCAGCAGTGACTCCCTAGCGGGAGATCATAATGAGCAGTTCTTC. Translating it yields CASSDSLAGDHNEQFF.

The CDR3 here is CASSLSGRAQETQYF. Here the CDR3 DNA reads TGTGCCAGCAGCTTGAGCGGGAGGGCCCAAGAGACCCAGTACTTC. The chain uses TRBV9 and TRBJ2-5; 10 bases line up with TRBD2. The CDR3 runs 15 residues. Germline V gives CDR1 SGDLS, CDR2 YYNGEE. Trimming cost V 4 bases and J 1 base; bases outside gene matches: 4.